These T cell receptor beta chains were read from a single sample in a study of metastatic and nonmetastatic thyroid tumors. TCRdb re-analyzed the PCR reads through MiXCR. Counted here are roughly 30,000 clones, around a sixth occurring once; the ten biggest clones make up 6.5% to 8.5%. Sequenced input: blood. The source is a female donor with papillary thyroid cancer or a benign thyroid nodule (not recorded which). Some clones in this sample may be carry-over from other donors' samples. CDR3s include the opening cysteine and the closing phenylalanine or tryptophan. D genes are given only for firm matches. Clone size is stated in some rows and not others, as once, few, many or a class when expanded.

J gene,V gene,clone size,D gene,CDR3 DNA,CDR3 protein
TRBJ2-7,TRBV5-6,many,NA,TGTGCCAGCAGCCGTCCCAGCGGACCTACCTACGAGCAGTACTTC,CASSRPSGPTYEQYF
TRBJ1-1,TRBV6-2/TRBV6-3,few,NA,TGTGCCAGCAGAATATTGGAAACGGGGGTATTCGGCACTGAAGCTTTCTTT,CASRILETGVFGTEAFF
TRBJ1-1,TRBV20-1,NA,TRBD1,TGCAGTGCCCACAGGGGGCGAAGTTTCGTCCCTGAAGCTTTCTTT,CSAHRGRSFVPEAFF
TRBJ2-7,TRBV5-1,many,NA,TGCGCCAGCAGCTTGGTTAGCGGTTCCTACGAGCAGTACTTC,CASSLVSGSYEQYF
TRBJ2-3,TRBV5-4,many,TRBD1,TGTGCCAGCAGACCGGTGACAGGGGGACTAGATACGCAGTATTTT,CASRPVTGGLDTQYF
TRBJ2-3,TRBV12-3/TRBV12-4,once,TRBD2,TGTGCCAGCAGTTTAGTTTTGGGAGGGGTAGATACGCAGTATTTT,CASSLVLGGVDTQYF
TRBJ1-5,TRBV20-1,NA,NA,TGCAGTGCTTACCCTCAGGCTTTTAGCAATCAGCCCCAGCATTTT,CSAYPQAFSNQPQHF
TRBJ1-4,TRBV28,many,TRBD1,TGTGCCAGCAGGGCGACAGGGGCTAATGAAAAACTGTTTTTT,CASRATGANEKLFF
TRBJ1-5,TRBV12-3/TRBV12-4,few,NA,TGTGCCAGCAGTTTAAGGACTGCTATCAATCAGCCCCAGCATTTT,CASSLRTAINQPQHF
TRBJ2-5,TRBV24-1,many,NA,TGTGCCACCAGTGGCGGAGGCGCTCAAGAGACCCAGTACTTC,CATSGGGAQETQYF
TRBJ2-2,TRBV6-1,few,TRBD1,TGTGCCAGCAGCCCGCAGGACAGGGTGCTTTTCGGGGAGCTGTTTTTT,CASSPQDRVLFGELFF
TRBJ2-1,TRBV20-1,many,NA,TGCAGTGCTTCCAAACCGGGACTGCGGGTACAAGAGCAGTTCTTC,CSASKPGLRVQEQFF
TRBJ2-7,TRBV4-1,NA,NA,TGCGCCAGCAGCGACGCGGCCCTGGTGGGTGAGCAGTACTTC,CASSDAALVGEQYF
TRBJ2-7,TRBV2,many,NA,TGTGCCAGCAGTGAAATCGGACAGTCCTACGAGCAGTACTTC,CASSEIGQSYEQYF
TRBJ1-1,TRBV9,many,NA,TGTGCCAGCAGCCCCAGGACTACAGGGTATACTGAAGCTTTCTTT,CASSPRTTGYTEAFF
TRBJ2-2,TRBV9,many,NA,TGTGCCAGCAGCGAAGTGAAGGGGGATCCCGGGGAGCTGTTTTTT,CASSEVKGDPGELFF
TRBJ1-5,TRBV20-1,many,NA,TGCAGTGCTAGAGGAGGGTTTGGCAATCAGCCCCAGCATTTT,CSARGGFGNQPQHF
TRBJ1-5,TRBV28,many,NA,TGTGCCAGCAGTTTATTAGTAGGGCATCAGCCCCAGCATTTT,CASSLLVGHQPQHF
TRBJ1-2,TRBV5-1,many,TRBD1,TGCGCCAGCAGCTTGGGGGACAGGGTCGGCTACACCTTC,CASSLGDRVGYTF
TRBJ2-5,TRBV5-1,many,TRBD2,TGCGCCAGCAGCTACGGGACTAGCGGAAGGCAAGAGACCCAGTACTTC,CASSYGTSGRQETQYF
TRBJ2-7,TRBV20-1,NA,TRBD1,TGCAGTGCTAGAGTGGGGACAGGGAAGAACTACGAGCAGTACTTC,CSARVGTGKNYEQYF
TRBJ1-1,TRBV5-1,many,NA,TGCGCCAGCAGCTTGGCCCAGACTAACACTGAAGCTTTCTTT,CASSLAQTNTEAFF
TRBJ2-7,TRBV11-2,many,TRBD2,TGTGCCAGCAGCACACTGGTCGGGAGGATGTACGAGCAGTACTTC,CASSTLVGRMYEQYF
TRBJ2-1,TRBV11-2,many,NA,TGTGCCAGCAGCTTAGAGGTTAGCGCCGACAATGAGCAGTTCTTC,CASSLEVSADNEQFF
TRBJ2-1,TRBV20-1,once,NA,TGCAGTGCTAGTTTTTCAAATGATCAGTTCTTC,CSASFSNDQFF
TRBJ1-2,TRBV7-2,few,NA,TGTGCCGGCAGCCAAGGATTACAGATTGGCTACACCTTC,CAGSQGLQIGYTF
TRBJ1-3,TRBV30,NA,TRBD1,TGTGCCTGGTGGGCCCTTGGAAGGGGGCAAGGAAACACCATATATTTT,CAWWALGRGQGNTIYF